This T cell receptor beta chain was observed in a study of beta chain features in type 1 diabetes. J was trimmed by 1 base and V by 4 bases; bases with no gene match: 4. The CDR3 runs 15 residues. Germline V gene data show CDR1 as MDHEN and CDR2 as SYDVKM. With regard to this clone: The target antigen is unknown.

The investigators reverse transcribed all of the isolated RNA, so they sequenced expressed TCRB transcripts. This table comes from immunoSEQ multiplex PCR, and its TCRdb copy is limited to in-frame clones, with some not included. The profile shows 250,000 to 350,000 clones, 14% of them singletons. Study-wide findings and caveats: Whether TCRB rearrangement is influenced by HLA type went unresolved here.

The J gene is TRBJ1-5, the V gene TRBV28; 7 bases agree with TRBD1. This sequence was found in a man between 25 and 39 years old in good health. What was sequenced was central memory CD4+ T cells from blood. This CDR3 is CASSSGTVSNQPQHF. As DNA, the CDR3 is TGTGCCAGCAGTTCAGGGACAGTAAGCAATCAGCCCCAGCATTTT.